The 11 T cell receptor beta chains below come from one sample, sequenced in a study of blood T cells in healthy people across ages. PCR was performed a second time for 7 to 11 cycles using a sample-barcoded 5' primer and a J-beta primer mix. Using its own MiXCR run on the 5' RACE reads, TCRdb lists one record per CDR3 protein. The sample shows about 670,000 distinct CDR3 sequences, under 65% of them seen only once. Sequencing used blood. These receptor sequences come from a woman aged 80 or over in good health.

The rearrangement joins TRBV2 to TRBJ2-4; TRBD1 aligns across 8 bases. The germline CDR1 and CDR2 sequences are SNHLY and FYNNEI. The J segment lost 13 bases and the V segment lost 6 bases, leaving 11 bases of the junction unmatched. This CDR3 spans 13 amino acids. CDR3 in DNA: TGTGCCAGCAGCGCGGACAGGGACGCCCCGCAGTACTTC. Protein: CASSADRDAPQYF.

CDR3 region: CATSDPATGELFF. The CDR3 coding sequence is TGTGCCACCAGTGACCCCGCAACCGGGGAGCTGTTTTTT. The chain links TRBV24-1 to TRBJ2-2, with D unclear. The V end was cut by 4 bases, the J end by 5 bases, with 7 bases between. CDR3 length: 13 residues. Germline-derived CDR1 and CDR2 are KGHDR and SFDVKD.

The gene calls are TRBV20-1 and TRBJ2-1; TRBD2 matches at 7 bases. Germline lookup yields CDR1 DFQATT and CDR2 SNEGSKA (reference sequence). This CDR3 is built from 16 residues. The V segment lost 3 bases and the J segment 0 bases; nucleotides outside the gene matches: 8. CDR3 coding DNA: TGCAGTGCTAGCGGAAGCGGGGCGAGCTCCTACAATGAGCAGTTCTTC. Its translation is CSASGSGASSYNEQFF.

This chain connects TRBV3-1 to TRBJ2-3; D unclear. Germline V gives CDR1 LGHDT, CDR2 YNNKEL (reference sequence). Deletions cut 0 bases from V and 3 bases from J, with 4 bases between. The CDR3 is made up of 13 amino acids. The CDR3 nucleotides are TGTGCCAGCAGCCAAGATGGGACAGATACGCAGTATTTT. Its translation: CASSQDGTDTQYF.

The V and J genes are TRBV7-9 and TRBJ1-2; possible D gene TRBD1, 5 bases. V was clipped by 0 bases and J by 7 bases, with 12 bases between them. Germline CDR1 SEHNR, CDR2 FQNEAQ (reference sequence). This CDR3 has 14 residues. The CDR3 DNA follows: TGTGCCAGCAGCTTAGCGCTCAGGGAAGTTGGCTACACCTTC. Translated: CASSLALREVGYTF.

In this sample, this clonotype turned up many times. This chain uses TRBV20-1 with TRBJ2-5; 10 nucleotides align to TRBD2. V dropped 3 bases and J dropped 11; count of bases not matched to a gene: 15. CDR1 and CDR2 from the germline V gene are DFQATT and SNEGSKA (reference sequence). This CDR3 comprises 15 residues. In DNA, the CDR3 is TGCAGTGCTAGGCAGCCTAGCGGGGGCCTTCTGCCGCAGTACTTC. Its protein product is CSARQPSGGLLPQYF.

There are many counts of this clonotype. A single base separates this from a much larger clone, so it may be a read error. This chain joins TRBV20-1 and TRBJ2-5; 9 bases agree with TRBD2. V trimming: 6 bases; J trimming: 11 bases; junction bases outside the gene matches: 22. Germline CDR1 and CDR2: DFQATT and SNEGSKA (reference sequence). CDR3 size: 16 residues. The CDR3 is CSARGVAGVNYAEQYF. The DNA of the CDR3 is TGCAGTGCCCGGGGTGTAGCGGGAGTAAATTACGCTGAGCAGTACTTC.

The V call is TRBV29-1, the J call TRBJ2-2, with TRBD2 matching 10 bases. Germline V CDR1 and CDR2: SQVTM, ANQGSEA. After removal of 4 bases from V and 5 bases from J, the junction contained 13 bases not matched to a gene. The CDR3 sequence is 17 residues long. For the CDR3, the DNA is TGCAGCGTTGGCCGCCACTTAGCGGGAGGAAATACCGGGGAGCTGTTTTTT. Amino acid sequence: CSVGRHLAGGNTGELFF.

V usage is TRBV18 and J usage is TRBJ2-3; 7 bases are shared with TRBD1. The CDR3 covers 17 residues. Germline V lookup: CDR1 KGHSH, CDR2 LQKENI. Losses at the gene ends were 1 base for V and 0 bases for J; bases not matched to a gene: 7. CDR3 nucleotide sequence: TGTGCCAGCTCACCACGCATCGGGACAGCTAGCACAGATACGCAGTATTTT. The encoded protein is CASSPRIGTASTDTQYF.

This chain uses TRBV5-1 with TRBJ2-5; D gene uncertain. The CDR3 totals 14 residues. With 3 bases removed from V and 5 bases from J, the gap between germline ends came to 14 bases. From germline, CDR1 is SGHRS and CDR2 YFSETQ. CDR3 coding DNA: TGCGCCAGCAGCTCCGGTGAAGGGTTGGAGACCCAGTACTTC. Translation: CASSSGEGLETQYF.

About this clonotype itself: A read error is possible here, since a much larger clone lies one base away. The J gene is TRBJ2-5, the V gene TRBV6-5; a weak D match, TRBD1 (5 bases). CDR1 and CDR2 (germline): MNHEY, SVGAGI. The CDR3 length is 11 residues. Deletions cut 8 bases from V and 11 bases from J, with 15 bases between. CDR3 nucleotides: TGTGCCAGCCGTAGACAGTGTTTGCAGTACTTC. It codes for CASRRQCLQYF.